This T cell receptor beta chain derives from a study of memory CD4+ T cells and cytomegalovirus serostatus. This clone was counted once. Single viable CD3+CD4+CD8-CD45RO+ cells were sorted as the memory CD4+ T cells. The data were produced by immunoSEQ multiplex PCR, yet TCRdb's version contains in-frame clones alone and is incomplete. The data contain about 92,000 clones, about 80% of them singletons. Sequencing used memory CD4+ T cells from blood. The sequence was collected from an adult in good health and CMV-seropositive.

This CDR3 is CASSHLGGVMNTEAFF. The CDR3 nucleotides are TGCGCCAGCAGCCATTTAGGTGGCGTGATGAACACTGAAGCTTTCTTT. The J gene is TRBJ1-1, the V gene TRBV4-1; D remains unclear. Looked up from germline, CDR1 is MGHRA and CDR2 is YSYEKL. The CDR3 length is 16 residues. V gave up 3 bases and J gave up 0 bases, with 14 bases separating them.